This passage covers 32 T cell receptor beta chains from one sample sequenced in a study of cytomegalovirus exposure and HLA in healthy donors. It was with 60 Vbeta and 13 Jbeta primers that the PCR ran. Produced via immunoSEQ multiplex PCR; TCRdb's table is partial and in-frame only. Counted here are around 120,000 clones, roughly 69% occurring once; the ten biggest clones make up less than 3.5%. Source material: PBMCs. Receptor source: a man aged 50-59 years in good health and CMV-seropositive.

This clone was observed once. The CDR3 reads CASSQQGRTGELFF. In DNA, the CDR3 is TGTGCCAGCAGTCAACAGGGTCGGACCGGGGAGCTGTTTTTT. The chain carries TRBV27 and TRBJ2-2; TRBD1 might be the D (6 bases). V lost 5 bases, J lost 5 bases, and 12 bases lay in between. The CDR3 sequence is 14 residues long. The germline V gene has CDR1 MNHEY and CDR2 SMNVEV (reference sequence).

The J gene is TRBJ1-3, the V gene TRBV5-1; 10 nucleotides align to TRBD1. Germline values: CDR1 SGHRS, CDR2 YFSETQ. This CDR3 has 19 residues. The V gene end was trimmed by 4 bases and the J gene end by 0 bases; junction bases not matched to a gene: 13. This CDR3 reads CASSLWTGGLFFSGNTIYF. The CDR3 DNA sequence: TGCGCCAGCAGCCTTTGGACAGGGGGATTATTTTTCTCTGGAAACACCATATATTTT.

This chain links TRBV4-1 with TRBJ1-2, with 10 bases identical to TRBD1. Germline V gives CDR1 MGHRA, CDR2 YSYEKL. V shed 4 bases, J shed 4 bases, and the junction held 6 bases outside the gene matches. The length of the CDR3 is 15 residues. CDR3: CASSPRQGASYGYTF. CDR3 DNA: TGCGCCAGCAGCCCCCGACAGGGGGCATCCTATGGCTACACCTTC.

This sequence joins TRBV5-1 and TRBJ2-3; TRBD2 matches 14 bases. V gave up 4 bases and J gave up 4 bases; unmatched junction bases: 11. Germline loops: CDR1 SGHRS, CDR2 YFSETQ. The CDR3 totals 18 residues. Written as DNA, the CDR3 is TGCGCCAGCAGCCTGACTAGCGGGGGGGCCTATGGCGCAGATACGCAGTATTTT. Translating it yields CASSLTSGGAYGADTQYF. The full variable domain, its missing parts supplied by reference TRBV5-1 and TRBJ2-3, is KAGVTQTPRYLIKTRGQQVTLSCSPISGHRSVSWYQQTPGQGLQFLFEYFSETQRNKGNFPGRFSGRQFSNSRSEMNVSTLELGDSALYLCASSLTSGGAYGADTQYFGPGTRLTVL.

This rearrangement joins TRBV21-1 to TRBJ2-7; the D call of TRBD2 is as the table states it, not checked on the DNA. TRBV21-1 is a pseudogene segment. The CDR3 consists of 16 residues. The CDR3 is CASSKEYSGIYYEQYF. The CDR3 DNA reads as TGTGCCAGCAGCAAAGAATACTCGGGGATCTACTACGAGCAGTACTTC.

This clone was observed a handful of times. V is TRBV6-6 and J is TRBJ1-1, with D possibly matching TRBD1 (5 bases). This CDR3 comprises 14 residues. Germline values: CDR1 MNHNY, CDR2 SVGAGI (reference sequence). Between the trimmed V and J ends, which lost 4 bases and 1 base, there was a span of 10 bases. CDR3 loop: CASSFDRPNTEAFF. The CDR3, as DNA: TGTGCCAGCAGTTTCGACAGACCGAACACTGAAGCTTTCTTT.

The chain employs TRBV9 and TRBJ2-7; tentative D call: TRBD1 (5 bases). Germline V gene data show CDR1 as SGDLS and CDR2 as YYNGEE. The V end lost 4 bases, the J end lost 0 bases, and 20 bases lay between the germline ends. This CDR3 spans 17 amino acids. CDR3 nucleotide sequence: TGTGCCAGCAGCCCGTACCCCCCAGGGCCCTACTCCTACGAGCAGTACTTC. Its translation: CASSPYPPGPYSYEQYF.

This clone has just a few counts. The chain employs TRBV2 and TRBJ1-3; D gene uncertain. Between the trimmed V and J ends, which lost 3 bases and 0 bases, there was a span of 12 bases. The CDR3 is 16 residues long. CDR1 is SNHLY, CDR2 FYNNEI, per germline. Here the CDR3 reads CASSDARTDSGNTIYF. Here the CDR3 DNA reads TGTGCCAGCAGTGACGCCAGAACAGACTCTGGAAACACCATATATTTT.

The CDR3 nucleotides are TGTGCCAGCAGCCGAGCACTAGCGGGAGGCCACAATGAGCAGTTCTTC. It encodes CASSRALAGGHNEQFF. V and J are TRBV7-9 and TRBJ2-1; 12 nucleotides align to TRBD2. V trimming: 5 bases; J trimming: 5 bases; junction bases outside the gene matches: 7. CDR1 and CDR2 from the germline V gene are SEHNR and FQNEAQ (reference sequence). CDR3 length: 16 residues.

The V call is TRBV2, the J call TRBJ1-1; a possible D gene is TRBD1 (5 bases). Trimming took off 7 bases at V and 1 base at J, with 10 bases between the two ends. CDR1 and CDR2 from the germline V gene are SNHLY and FYNNEI. The CDR3 length is 13 residues. CDR3 region: CASNSDRNTEAFF. CDR3 DNA: TGTGCCAGCAATTCCGACAGGAACACTGAAGCTTTCTTT.

This clone was seen a single time. The chain employs TRBV4-1 and TRBJ2-2; D is perhaps TRBD1 (6 bases). Germline CDR1 reads MGHRA; CDR2 reads YSYEKL. The CDR3 extends over 18 amino acids. The V end lost 3 bases, the J end lost 0 bases, and 17 bases lay between the germline ends. The CDR3 DNA reads as TGCGCCAGCAGCCACCCACTGGGGGCGGGTACGAACACCGGGGAGCTGTTTTTT. Translation: CASSHPLGAGTNTGELFF.

This clone has only a few counts. V is TRBV4-1 and J is TRBJ2-5, with 7 bases lining up with TRBD1. This CDR3 spans 15 amino acids. CDR1 is MGHRA, CDR2 YSYEKL, per germline. Losses at the gene ends were 1 base for V and 3 bases for J; bases not matched to a gene: 5. This chain's CDR3 is CASSQGQGVEETQYF. Here the CDR3 DNA reads TGCGCCAGCAGCCAAGGCCAGGGGGTTGAAGAGACCCAGTACTTC.

This chain connects TRBV29-1 to TRBJ2-5; D perhaps matches TRBD1 (6 bases). V gave up 4 bases and J gave up 5 bases, with 14 bases separating them. The CDR3 length is 13 residues. Germline CDR1 reads SQVTM; CDR2 reads ANQGSEA. For the CDR3, the DNA is TGCAGCGTTGTTCAGGGGTGGGAGGAGACCCAGTACTTC. Protein sequence: CSVVQGWEETQYF.

The table lists this clone with many counts. The chain recombines TRBV2 with TRBJ1-4; D remains ambiguous. Looked up from germline, CDR1 is SNHLY and CDR2 is FYNNEI. V lost 8 bases and J lost 8, with 9 bases in between. There are 11 residues in the CDR3. DNA for the CDR3: TGTGCCAGCCCAGGCCGGGAAAAACTGTTTTTT. Translated: CASPGREKLFF.

The chain couples TRBV12-5 to TRBJ1-5; no definite D call. CDR3 length: 13 residues. Trimming removed 8 bases at V and 4 bases at J, with 12 bases between. Germline V gene sequence: CDR1 LGHNT, CDR2 FRNRAP. CDR3 DNA sequence: TGTGCTAGTTCAGGACCGGGGAATCAGCCCCAGCATTTT. Encoded protein: CASSGPGNQPQHF.

This clone appeared a few times. The gene calls are TRBV27 and TRBJ2-3; TRBD2 matches 12 bases. The CDR3 is made up of 16 amino acids. V shed 5 bases and J 6 bases; nucleotides not matched to a gene: 9. CDR1 is MNHEY and CDR2 is SMNVEV in the germline V gene (reference sequence). The CDR3 sequence: CASSPLAGGPGDTQYF. The DNA of the CDR3 is TGTGCCAGCAGTCCTCTAGCGGGAGGGCCGGGGGATACGCAGTATTTT.

This clone has only one observation. This chain joins TRBV2 and TRBJ2-5, with D tentatively TRBD2 (5 bases). The last part of the DNA fits TRBJ2-7 better; the J call may be wrong. This CDR3 contains 13 residues. CDR1 and CDR2 (germline): SNHLY, FYNNEI. CDR3 DNA sequence: TGTGCCAGCGTCACCGGGAACTCCTACGAGCAGTACTTC. Protein product: CASVTGNSYEQYF.

The chain has TRBV14 and TRBJ1-2, with a tentative D call TRBD1 (6 bases). This CDR3 has 14 residues. Trimming left V 4 bases short and J 4 bases short, with 13 bases between. Germline V CDR1 and CDR2: SGHDN, FVKESK. The DNA for the CDR3 is TGTGCCAGCAGCCCAAGGGGGAGTAGCTATGGCTACACCTTC. This gives the protein CASSPRGSSYGYTF.

This clone is labeled medium-sized. Other DNA sequences in this sample translate to the same CDR3. The chain has TRBV5-6 and TRBJ2-1; 9 bases are shared with TRBD1. Germline-derived CDR1 and CDR2 are SGHDT and YYEEEE. V lost 2 bases, J lost 2 bases, and 2 bases stayed unmatched. CDR3 length: 15 amino acids. The CDR3 loop reads CASSFGDRAYNEQFF. For the CDR3, the DNA is TGTGCCAGCAGCTTTGGGGACAGGGCCTACAATGAGCAGTTCTTC.

The V and J genes are TRBV9 and TRBJ2-5; 12 positions agree with TRBD2. Germline V gives CDR1 SGDLS, CDR2 YYNGEE. CDR3 length equals 20 residues. Losses at the gene ends were 0 bases for V and 1 base for J; bases not matched to a gene: 13. The CDR3 protein is CASSVGPSGRGERLQETQYF. The CDR3 DNA is TGTGCCAGCAGCGTAGGTCCTAGCGGGAGGGGGGAAAGGCTCCAAGAGACCCAGTACTTC.

The V gene is TRBV4-2, the J gene TRBJ2-7, with 7 bases aligning to TRBD1. Germline trimming cut 4 bases from V and 3 bases from J; bases unmatched to any gene: 9. CDR3 size: 15 residues. The germline gives CDR1 LGHNA, CDR2 YNFKEQ. The CDR3 DNA reads as TGTGCCAGCAGCCTTGGGGAGACAGGGAGCTACGAGCAGTACTTC. It encodes CASSLGETGSYEQYF.

The V call is TRBV28, the J call TRBJ2-1, with 7 bases matching TRBD2. Germline V gene data show CDR1 as MDHEN and CDR2 as SYDVKM. The CDR3 sequence is 13 residues long. V shed 5 bases, J shed 8 bases, and the junction held 6 bases outside the gene matches. CDR3 region: CASSNREVDEQFF. CDR3 DNA: TGTGCCAGCAGTAACCGGGAGGTCGATGAGCAGTTCTTC. Together with reference TRBV28 and TRBJ2-1, the CDR3 gives the full variable domain: DVKVTQSSRYLVKRTGEKVFLECVQDMDHENMFWYRQDPGLGLRLIYFSYDVKMKEKGDIPEGYSVSREKKERFSLILESASTNQTSMYLCASSNREVDEQFFGPGTRLTVL.

This clone occurred a few times. The chain joins TRBV6-1 to TRBJ1-2; 7 bases agree with TRBD1. From germline, CDR1 is MNHNS and CDR2 SASEGT. This CDR3 has 12 residues. The junction had 1 base not matched to a gene; V was cut back by 4 bases and J by 5 bases. The CDR3 sequence is CASSGQGYGYTF. For the CDR3, the DNA is TGTGCCAGCAGTGGACAGGGATATGGCTACACCTTC.

This clone was detected only once. The chain uses TRBV9 and TRBJ1-1, with D maybe TRBD1 (6 bases). The CDR3 length is 14 residues. The germline V and J ends were trimmed by 0 bases and 4 bases, with 10 bases remaining between them. Germline CDR1 is SGDLS and CDR2 is YYNGEE. The CDR3 DNA reads as TGTGCCAGCAGCGTAGAGTTAGGGGGCACTGAAGCTTTCTTT. It translates to CASSVELGGTEAFF.

V gene TRBV7-2 combines with J gene TRBJ2-5; 13 bases match TRBD2. This CDR3 has 15 amino acids. CDR1 SGHTA and CDR2 FQGNSA come from the germline V gene. Trimming took 5 bases from V and 5 from J; bases not matched to a gene: 5. The DNA of the CDR3 is TGTGCCAGCAGCCCGGGACTAGCGGGGACGGAGACCCAGTACTTC. This sequence encodes CASSPGLAGTETQYF.

This clone was seen just once. V gene TRBV18 combines with J gene TRBJ2-7; 9 nucleotides match TRBD2. CDR1 is KGHSH and CDR2 is LQKENI in the germline V gene. V shed 3 bases, J shed 3 bases, and the junction held 6 bases outside the gene matches. The CDR3 runs to 15 residues. CDR3: CASSPAGGEGYEQYF. CDR3 bases: TGTGCCAGCTCACCGGCGGGGGGGGAAGGCTACGAGCAGTACTTC. The whole variable domain, remainder taken from reference TRBV18 and TRBJ2-7, is NAGVMQNPRHLVRRRGQEARLRCSPMKGHSHVYWYRQLPEEGLKFMVYLQKENIIDESGMPKERFSAEFPKEGPSILRIQQVVRGDSAAYFCASSPAGGEGYEQYFGPGTRLTVT.

Regarding this clone: Compared with germline, one end of the junction differs, possibly owing to a read error. The chain uses TRBV7-9 and TRBJ1-1; D remains unclear. The CDR3 runs to 14 residues. Germline V gene lookup returns CDR1 SEHNR and CDR2 FQNEAQ (reference sequence). The CDR3 DNA follows: TGTGCTAGCAGCCATTGGCCAACAAACACTGAAGCTTTCTTT. Its protein is CASSHWPTNTEAFF.

This chain joins TRBV2 and TRBJ2-3; weak D call: TRBD1 (6 bases). This CDR3 has 12 residues. CDR1 and CDR2 from the germline V gene are SNHLY and FYNNEI. Here the CDR3 DNA reads TGTACCACAGGGTATAGCACAGATACGCAGTATTTT. The encoded protein is CTTGYSTDTQYF.

V usage is TRBV7-8 and J usage is TRBJ2-7; 12 bases agree with TRBD1. The germline V gene has CDR1 SGHVS and CDR2 FQNEAQ. The CDR3 extends over 15 amino acids. The V gene end was trimmed by 1 base and the J gene end by 3 bases; junction bases not matched to a gene: 1. The CDR3 here is CASSLGDRGLYEQYF. CDR3 DNA: TGTGCCAGCAGCTTAGGGGACAGGGGGCTCTACGAGCAGTACTTC. The variable domain in full, completed from reference TRBV7-8 and TRBJ2-7, reads GAGVSQSPRYKVAKRGQDVALRCDPISGHVSLFWYQQALGQGPEFLTYFQNEAQLDKSGLPSDRFFAERPEGSVSTLKIQRTQQEDSAVYLCASSLGDRGLYEQYFGPGTRLTVT.

The V call is TRBV20-1, the J call TRBJ1-1; TRBD1 agrees at 8 bases. V gave up 6 bases and J gave up 4 bases; unmatched junction bases: 1. This CDR3 spans 11 amino acids. The V gene's germline CDR1 is DFQATT and CDR2 SNEGSKA (reference sequence). The CDR3: CSADRGTEAFF. The CDR3, as DNA: TGCAGTGCAGACAGGGGCACTGAAGCTTTCTTT.

This chain links TRBV5-5 with TRBJ2-5; weak D call: TRBD2 (6 bases). Trimming stripped 5 bases from V and 5 bases from J, with 19 bases between. The CDR3 runs to 15 residues. Germline lookup yields CDR1 SGHKS and CDR2 YYEKEE (reference sequence). CDR3: CASSFRGTSSETQYF. The DNA of the CDR3 is TGTGCCAGCAGTTTCCGGGGGACTTCCTCGGAGACCCAGTACTTC. Full variable domain (missing parts from reference TRBV5-5 and TRBJ2-5): DAGVTQSPTHLIKTRGQQVTLRCSPISGHKSVSWYQQVLGQGPQFIFQYYEKEERGRGNFPDRFSARQFPNYSSELNVNALLLGDSALYLCASSFRGTSSETQYFGPGTRLLVL.

This chain connects TRBV9 to TRBJ2-3; the D is unclear. Germline loops: CDR1 SGDLS, CDR2 YYNGEE. The CDR3 has 13 amino acids. Trimming shortened V by 0 bases and J by 8 bases, and 10 bases separated the two germline ends. The CDR3, as DNA: TGTGCCAGCAGCGTAGACTTCGCGTCTACGCAGTATTTT. Protein sequence: CASSVDFASTQYF.